The clone carrying this T cell receptor (beta chain) was counted ten times or more. What it binds is not known. It was by quantitative 5'-RACE with molecular barcodes that TCR beta libraries were made. Each CDR3 protein is one row after TCRdb ran MiXCR on the 5' RACE reads. The sample yields some 840,000 distinct CDR3 sequences, about an eighth seen once. The CDR3 spans 15 residues. Deletions cut 0 bases from V and 2 bases from J, with 11 bases between. Germline V lookup: CDR1 LNHNV, CDR2 YYDKDF (reference sequence). This sample was taken from a study of CD8 T cells in ankylosing spondylitis. Study conclusions and caveats: Reactive arthritis synovial fluid and blood were previously reported to contain some motif variants. Characteristic, it appeared, of ankylosing spondylitis blood was a TCR beta motif of eight highly homologous variants. Reportedly, matched ankylosing spondylitis synovial fluid was significantly enriched for disease-linked clones.

The genes are TRBV15 and TRBJ2-7; D gene unclear. The TCR sequence derives from a male donor with ankylosing spondylitis. The specimen was blood, either unsorted or a sorted T cell fraction (not recorded which). The CDR3 here is CATSRDLATAYEQYF. DNA for the CDR3: TGTGCCACCAGCAGAGATCTGGCGACGGCCTACGAGCAGTACTTC.